This T cell receptor beta chain was captured in a study of Ad26.COV2.S vaccination and SARS-CoV-2 variants. Across the study: Intramuscular Ad26.COV2.S at 5x10^10 or 1x10^11 viral particles.

TCRdb's copy holds only in-frame clones and misses some; the assay was immunoSEQ multiplex PCR. Among 350,000 to 500,000 clones listed, around nine tenths were seen once. The germline CDR1 and CDR2 sequences are MRHNA and SNTAGT. The CDR3 contains 15 residues. V trimming: 6 bases; J trimming: 6 bases; junction bases outside the gene matches: 9. The treatment denotes: roughly 20 received Ad26.COV2.S at low or high dose, single or two shots; a few received placebo; per-sample allocation not given. Sampling was performed 63 days after the first vaccine or placebo injection. This receptor was obtained from a person aged 18-60 years who received the Ad26.COV2.S COVID-19 vaccine or a placebo. Source: peripheral blood, taken in a trial of Ad26.COV2.S vaccine versus placebo. V and J are TRBV6-4 and TRBJ2-4; 9 nucleotides line up with TRBD1. DNA for the CDR3: TGTGCCAGCAGCCAGGGGACAGGGTACGGAAACATTCAGTACTTC. It translates to CASSQGTGYGNIQYF.